Presented here are 18 T cell receptor beta chains from one specimen sequenced in a study of OX40 agonist ivuxolimab in advanced cancers. Generated by immunoSEQ multiplex PCR, the TCRdb table keeps only in-frame clones and is missing some. The sample consists of some 70,000 clones, around 86% of them appearing once. The sequenced sample was CD4+ or CD8+ T cells sorted from blood, obtained in a trial of the OX40 agonist ivuxolimab. All receptors derive from an adult with an advanced solid tumor such as melanoma, head and neck, liver or kidney cancer.

The rearrangement links TRBV7-2 to TRBJ2-3, with D uncertain. The germline V and J ends were trimmed by 5 bases and 5 bases, with 14 bases remaining between them. Germline CDR1 is SGHTA and CDR2 is FQGNSA. The CDR3 extends over 14 amino acids. CDR3 bases: TGTGCCAGCAGCCGGAGCCTTGCAGGAGATACGCAGTATTTT. Its translation: CASSRSLAGDTQYF. Drawing the rest from reference TRBV7-2 and TRBJ2-3, the complete variable domain is GAGVSQSPSNKVTEKGKDVELRCDPISGHTALYWYRQSLGQGLEFLIYFQGNSAPDKSGLPSDRFSAERTGGSVSTLTIQRTQQEDSAVYLCASSRSLAGDTQYFGPGTRLTVL.

This clone came up a few times. The V and J genes are TRBV6-6 and TRBJ1-3, with D uncertain. The CDR3 contains 15 residues. CDR1 is MNHNY, CDR2 SVGAGI, per germline (reference sequence). V was cut by 0 bases and J by 4 bases, with 10 bases left in between. This CDR3 reads CASSYSKGHGNTIYF. The CDR3 DNA is TGTGCCAGCAGTTACTCGAAGGGTCACGGAAACACCATATATTTT.

The chain has TRBV7-2 and TRBJ2-7; 7 nucleotides agree with TRBD2. CDR3 size: 15 residues. V lost 3 bases to trimming and J lost 2 bases; unmatched junction nucleotides: 7. Germline loops: CDR1 SGHTA, CDR2 FQGNSA. The chain's CDR3 is CASSLLAGQTYEQYF. CDR3 DNA sequence: TGTGCCAGCAGCTTGTTAGCGGGTCAGACCTACGAGCAGTACTTC.

The J gene is TRBJ1-5, the V gene TRBV7-8; D gene unclear. Germline loops: CDR1 SGHVS, CDR2 FQNEAQ. The V end was cut by 0 bases, the J end by 5 bases, with 8 bases between. This CDR3 spans 14 amino acids. The CDR3 sequence is CASSLAPGDQPQHF. CDR3 sequence (DNA): TGTGCCAGCAGCTTAGCGCCTGGGGATCAGCCCCAGCATTTT.

The CDR3 loop is CATSRDTGSRLSSYEQYF. The CDR3, as DNA: TGTGCCACCAGCAGAGATACCGGGAGTCGCTTGTCTTCCTACGAGCAGTACTTC. V gene TRBV15 combines with J gene TRBJ2-7, with TRBD2 as a possible D gene (6 bases). Germline assignment: CDR1 LNHNV and CDR2 YYDKDF (reference sequence). V was cut by 0 bases and J by 1 base, with 19 bases left in between. This CDR3 contains 18 residues.

V gene TRBV28 combines with J gene TRBJ2-7; 9 nucleotides line up with TRBD1. This CDR3 has 15 residues. J was trimmed by 1 base and V by 4 bases; bases with no gene match: 5. CDR1 is MDHEN and CDR2 is SYDVKM in the germline V gene. The CDR3 loop reads CASSWTGASSYEQYF. The CDR3 nucleotides are TGTGCCAGCAGTTGGACAGGGGCCTCATCCTACGAGCAGTACTTC.

The V and J genes are TRBV10-2 and TRBJ1-4; 8 nucleotides align to TRBD1. The CDR3 spans 14 residues. Germline lookup yields CDR1 WSHSY and CDR2 SAAADI. V was pared by 6 bases and J by 4 bases, with 4 bases of the junction left unmatched. The CDR3 here is CASSGGQDNEKLFF. The CDR3 nucleotides read TGCGCCAGCAGCGGGGGACAGGATAATGAAAAACTGTTTTTT.

The V gene is TRBV19, the J gene TRBJ2-1; the match to TRBD2 covers 10 bases. The J segment lost 0 bases and the V segment lost 5 bases, leaving 1 base of the junction unmatched. The germline V gene has CDR1 LNHDA and CDR2 SQIVND (reference sequence). The CDR3 sequence is 15 residues long. DNA of the CDR3: TGTGCCAGTAGTCGGACTAGCGGCTCCTACAATGAGCAGTTCTTC. This gives the protein CASSRTSGSYNEQFF. Full variable domain (outside the CDR3, taken from reference TRBV19 and TRBJ2-1): DGGITQSPKYLFRKEGQNVTLSCEQNLNHDAMYWYRQDPGQGLRLIYYSQIVNDFQKGDIAEGYSVSREKKESFPLTVTSAQKNPTAFYLCASSRTSGSYNEQFFGPGTRLTVL.

This rearrangement joins TRBV6-1 to TRBJ2-7; 10 bases fit TRBD1. Germline CDR1 MNHNS, CDR2 SASEGT. V was pared by 6 bases and J by 6 bases, with 11 bases of the junction left unmatched. CDR3 length: 15 residues. The CDR3 region has the DNA TGTGCCAGCAGGAGGACGACAGGGGGCCAAGGCGAGCAGTACTTC. Translated: CASRRTTGGQGEQYF.

About this clone itself: Its ends do not fully match the called genes, so a read error is possible. This sequence joins TRBV27 and TRBJ2-5; TRBD2 aligns across 8 bases. The end of the DNA aligns better with TRBJ2-7, so the J call may be wrong. Germline values: CDR1 MNHEY, CDR2 SMNVEV (reference sequence). This CDR3 spans 14 amino acids. The CDR3 DNA is TGTGCCAGCAGATTATGGCCTAGCGGGTACGAGCAGTACTTC. It yields the protein CASRLWPSGYEQYF.

The chain employs TRBV7-2 and TRBJ2-1, with 8 bases aligning to TRBD1. CDR3 size: 16 residues. The junction had 11 bases not matched to a gene; V was cut back by 5 bases and J by 5 bases. Looked up from germline, CDR1 is SGHTA and CDR2 is FQGNSA. CDR3 amino acids: CASSTRTGPSNNEQFF. The DNA for the CDR3 is TGTGCCAGCAGCACCAGGACAGGGCCTTCTAACAATGAGCAGTTCTTC.

The V gene is TRBV7-9, the J gene TRBJ1-2; TRBD1 matches 7 bases. This CDR3 spans 14 amino acids. The germline V gene encodes CDR1 SEHNR and CDR2 FQNEAQ (reference sequence). V was pared by 2 bases and J by 8 bases, with 8 bases of the junction left unmatched. The CDR3 nucleotides are TGTGCCAGCAGCTTACCGACAGGGATCGGGGGCTACACCTTC. Protein: CASSLPTGIGGYTF.

V and J are TRBV6-4 and TRBJ1-3; TRBD1 agrees at 8 bases. CDR1 is MRHNA, CDR2 SNTAGT, per germline. The CDR3 covers 17 residues. J lost 2 bases, V lost 0 bases, and 6 bases had no gene match. The CDR3 region is CASSDSKDRVAGNTIYF. The CDR3 DNA follows: TGTGCCAGCAGTGACTCAAAGGACAGGGTAGCTGGAAACACCATATATTTT.

V is TRBV14 and J is TRBJ1-6; D not certain. The germline V gene has CDR1 SGHDN and CDR2 FVKESK. Trimming left V 0 bases short and J 3 bases short, with 12 bases between. This CDR3 comprises 17 residues. The CDR3 sequence is CASSQDLGWNYNSPLHF. CDR3 nucleotides: TGTGCCAGCAGCCAAGATTTAGGGTGGAACTATAATTCACCCCTCCACTTT.

The chain employs TRBV28 and TRBJ2-7; 9 bases map to TRBD1. The germline V gene encodes CDR1 MDHEN and CDR2 SYDVKM. CDR3 length: 15 amino acids. With V trimmed by 5 bases and J by 4 bases, 9 bases remained unmatched. This chain's CDR3 is CASSPTGTGLYEQYF. Written as DNA, the CDR3 is TGTGCCAGCAGTCCGACCGGGACAGGGTTGTACGAGCAGTACTTC.

V and J are TRBV27 and TRBJ2-1; TRBD2 aligns across 9 bases. Germline V gene data show CDR1 as MNHEY and CDR2 as SMNVEV (reference sequence). The CDR3 totals 16 residues. J gave up 3 bases and V 5 bases, and 8 bases lay outside the gene matches. This CDR3 reads CASSPISGRNYNEQFF. DNA of the CDR3: TGTGCCAGCAGTCCAATTAGCGGGAGAAACTACAATGAGCAGTTCTTC.

This rearrangement joins TRBV5-1 to TRBJ2-4; a possible D gene is TRBD1 (6 bases). The germline V gene has CDR1 SGHRS and CDR2 YFSETQ. Trimming took off 1 base at V and 7 bases at J, with 12 bases between the two ends. The CDR3 has 14 amino acids. The CDR3 DNA reads as TGCGCCAGCAGCTTGAATGACAGGCGGAACATTCAGTACTTC. This codes for CASSLNDRRNIQYF.

This clone has only one observation. The chain is built from TRBV19 and TRBJ2-1; 13 bases agree with TRBD2. Germline CDR1 reads LNHDA; CDR2 reads SQIVND (reference sequence). J lost 7 bases, V lost 9 bases, and 6 bases had no gene match. The CDR3 is made up of 14 amino acids. The CDR3 protein is CASMTSGRFNEQFF. The CDR3, as DNA: TGTGCCAGCATGACTAGCGGGAGGTTTAATGAGCAGTTCTTC.